Presented here are 17 T cell receptor beta chains from one specimen sequenced in a study of cytomegalovirus exposure and HLA in healthy donors. This PCR relied on a set of 60 Vbeta primers and 13 Jbeta primers. Data came from immunoSEQ multiplex PCR; TCRdb stores just in-frame clones and leaves some out. Of some 140,000 clones listed, around 74% are singletons. Sequences were obtained from PBMCs. The origin of the receptors is a man aged 25-40 years in good health and CMV-seronegative.

The rearrangement links TRBV6-1 to TRBJ1-1; D is uncertain. Trimming took off 5 bases at V and 8 bases at J, with 15 bases between the two ends. This CDR3 has 13 amino acids. CDR1 and CDR2 from the germline V gene are MNHNS and SASEGT. This CDR3 is CASSTRSQTEAFF. CDR3 DNA sequence: TGTGCCAGCAGTACCCGGTCACAGACAGAAGCTTTCTTT.

This chain joins TRBV5-1 and TRBJ1-4; 8 nucleotides align to TRBD1. The CDR3 sequence is 16 residues long. Trimming cost V 0 bases and J 5 bases; bases outside gene matches: 6. Per germline, CDR1 SGHRS and CDR2 YFSETQ. CDR3 sequence (DNA): TGCGCCAGCAGCTTGGCCTCGGGACAGGTAAATGAAAAACTGTTTTTT. Protein: CASSLASGQVNEKLFF.

The V and J genes are TRBV19 and TRBJ2-1, with D maybe TRBD2 (6 bases). Trimming pared 1 base from V and 5 bases from J, leaving 21 bases between. Germline V gives CDR1 LNHDA, CDR2 SQIVND (reference sequence). There are 18 residues in the CDR3. CDR3 amino acids: CASSIVAPVGGGDNEQFF. The DNA for the CDR3 is TGTGCCAGTAGTATAGTTGCCCCAGTGGGGGGAGGCGACAATGAGCAGTTCTTC.

The gene calls are TRBV19 and TRBJ1-3; 8 nucleotides agree with TRBD1. Per germline, CDR1 LNHDA and CDR2 SQIVND (reference sequence). V was pared by 6 bases and J by 1 base, with 2 bases of the junction left unmatched. This CDR3 spans 14 amino acids. The CDR3 here is CASSGQGSGNTIYF. In DNA form, the CDR3 reads TGTGCCAGTAGCGGACAGGGATCTGGAAACACCATATATTTT.

The chain couples TRBV7-9 to TRBJ2-5, with TRBD1 matching over 11 bases. The CDR3 totals 17 residues. V was pared by 3 bases and J by 5 bases, with 11 bases of the junction left unmatched. Germline V gene data show CDR1 as SEHNR and CDR2 as FQNEAQ (reference sequence). Written as DNA, the CDR3 is TGTGCCAGCAGCTTCGGACAGGGGGCGGAAGGGAGTGAGACCCAGTACTTC. This encodes CASSFGQGAEGSETQYF.

The chain employs TRBV4-3 and TRBJ2-2, with 7 bases lining up with TRBD2. The J segment lost 5 bases and the V segment lost 10 bases, leaving 13 bases of the junction unmatched. Germline V gives CDR1 LGHNA, CDR2 YSLEER. The CDR3 extends over 15 amino acids. CDR3 sequence reads: CANPRGSWTTGELFF. In nucleotides, the CDR3 is TGCGCCAACCCCCGCGGGAGTTGGACTACCGGGGAGCTGTTTTTT.

This clone was seen a single time. The rearrangement joins TRBV5-1 to TRBJ2-1; tentatively, D is TRBD1 (5 bases). The germline V gene encodes CDR1 SGHRS and CDR2 YFSETQ. The CDR3 is made up of 15 amino acids. V lost 2 bases to trimming and J lost 2 bases, with 11 bases between them. CDR3 region: CASSFRLDTYNEQFF. The CDR3 nucleotides are TGCGCCAGCAGCTTCCGCTTGGACACCTACAATGAGCAGTTCTTC.

The chain links TRBV10-3 to TRBJ1-2; no firm D call. The CDR3 runs to 13 residues. CDR1 is ENHRY, CDR2 SYGVKD, per germline. V was pared by 6 bases and J by 4 bases, with 12 bases between. The CDR3 DNA reads as TGTGCCATCAGGGCCGGACTGCTCTATGGCTACACCTTC. It codes for CAIRAGLLYGYTF.

The rearrangement uses TRBV28 and TRBJ2-7, with D uncertain. Trimming stripped 5 bases from V and 4 bases from J, with 33 bases between. This CDR3 is built from 20 residues. Germline CDR1 reads MDHEN; CDR2 reads SYDVKM. CDR3 sequence: CASSNTFFLPPLSNPYEQYF. CDR3 coding DNA: TGTGCCAGCAGTAATACCTTCTTCCTCCCCCCCCTAAGCAACCCATACGAGCAGTACTTC.

The chain employs TRBV5-1 and TRBJ1-1; no reliable D call. Germline-derived CDR1 and CDR2 are SGHRS and YFSETQ. The CDR3 length is 15 residues. Trimming pared 2 bases from V and 1 base from J, leaving 12 bases between. CDR3 bases: TGCGCCAGCAGCTTCCGCCCGGTTGGGAACACTGAAGCTTTCTTT. Translation gives CASSFRPVGNTEAFF. Variable domain in full (rest from reference TRBV5-1 and TRBJ1-1): KAGVTQTPRYLIKTRGQQVTLSCSPISGHRSVSWYQQTPGQGLQFLFEYFSETQRNKGNFPGRFSGRQFSNSRSEMNVSTLELGDSALYLCASSFRPVGNTEAFFGQGTRLTVV.

The chain employs TRBV29-1 and TRBJ1-1; D not resolved. Germline values: CDR1 SQVTM, CDR2 ANQGSEA. The CDR3 sequence is 13 residues long. V lost 4 bases and J lost 0, with 9 bases in between. CDR3 loop: CSVVSQMNTEAFF. The CDR3 nucleotides are TGCAGCGTTGTTTCCCAAATGAACACTGAAGCTTTCTTT.

This chain connects TRBV6-1 to TRBJ2-7; TRBD1 aligns across 11 bases. V shed 1 base and J 3 bases; nucleotides not matched to a gene: 2. The CDR3 spans 15 residues. Germline values: CDR1 MNHNS, CDR2 SASEGT. DNA for the CDR3: TGTGCCAGCAGTGAAGGGACAGGGGGCTTCTACGAGCAGTACTTC. Encoded protein: CASSEGTGGFYEQYF.

The chain recombines TRBV6-1 with TRBJ2-3, with 9 nucleotides matching TRBD1. This CDR3 has 14 residues. In germline, CDR1 is MNHNS, CDR2 SASEGT. V trimming: 4 bases; J trimming: 5 bases; junction bases outside the gene matches: 4. As DNA, the CDR3 is TGTGCCAGCAGTGTCAGACAGGGGGTAGATACGCAGTATTTT. Protein product: CASSVRQGVDTQYF.

The rearrangement links TRBV7-2 to TRBJ2-3, with D tentatively TRBD2 (6 bases). Germline V gives CDR1 SGHTA, CDR2 FQGNSA. Trimming removed 3 bases at V and 2 bases at J, with 9 bases between. This CDR3 has 14 amino acids. This chain's CDR3 is CASSLSGYTDTQYF. The CDR3 DNA follows: TGTGCCAGCAGCTTGAGCGGGTACACAGATACGCAGTATTTT.

The V call is TRBV28, the J call TRBJ2-1; no clear D. With 1 base removed from V and 0 bases from J, the gap between germline ends came to 16 bases. The CDR3 length is 18 residues. Germline CDR1 is MDHEN and CDR2 is SYDVKM. The CDR3 spells CASSLSNNISPSYNEQFF. The CDR3 nucleotides read TGTGCCAGCAGTTTATCTAATAATATCTCTCCCTCCTACAATGAGCAGTTCTTC.

This clone was detected only once. V gene TRBV2 combines with J gene TRBJ2-2; 10 bases are a match to TRBD1. Trimming cost V 3 bases and J 5 bases; bases outside gene matches: 3. Germline V gene data show CDR1 as SNHLY and CDR2 as FYNNEI. CDR3 length: 15 amino acids. The CDR3 spells CASSETGGGTGELFF. The CDR3 region has the DNA TGTGCCAGCAGTGAGACAGGGGGCGGAACCGGGGAGCTGTTTTTT.

The genes are TRBV5-1 and TRBJ1-5; the match to TRBD1 covers 8 bases. From germline, CDR1 is SGHRS and CDR2 YFSETQ. Losses at the gene ends were 4 bases for V and 5 bases for J; bases not matched to a gene: 5. This CDR3 contains 14 residues. The CDR3 region has the DNA TGCGCCAGCAGCCCTTCGACAGGGGATCAGCCCCAGCATTTT. Translation: CASSPSTGDQPQHF.